This T cell receptor beta chain emerged from a study of Tregs in tolerant kidney transplant recipients. CD4+CD25+CD127- Tregs, CD4+CD25- non-Tregs, CD4 and CD8 cells were sorted. The CDR3 is made up of 15 amino acids. Germline assignment: CDR1 SGHTA and CDR2 FQGTGA. J gave up 4 bases and V 4 bases, and 8 bases lay outside the gene matches. The repertoire was sequenced with immunoSEQ multiplex PCR; TCRdb's copy has only in-frame clones and lacks some. The table lists around 16,000 clones, roughly nine tenths of them singletons. J is TRBJ2-5 and V is TRBV7-3, with 8 bases that match TRBD2. Source material: CD8+ T cells from blood. The source of this sequence is a human donor in good health. CDR3: CASSSTPGLGETQYF. CDR3 in DNA: TGTGCCAGCAGCTCCACTCCGGGACTAGGAGAGACCCAGTACTTC.